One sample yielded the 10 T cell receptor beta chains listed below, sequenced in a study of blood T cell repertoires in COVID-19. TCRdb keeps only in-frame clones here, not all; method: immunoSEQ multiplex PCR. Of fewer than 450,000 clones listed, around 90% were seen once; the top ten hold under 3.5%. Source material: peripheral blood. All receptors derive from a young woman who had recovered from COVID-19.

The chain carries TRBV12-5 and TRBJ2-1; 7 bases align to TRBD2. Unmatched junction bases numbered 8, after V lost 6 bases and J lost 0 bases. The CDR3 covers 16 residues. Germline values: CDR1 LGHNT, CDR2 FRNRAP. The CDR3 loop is CASGPASGYSYNEQFF. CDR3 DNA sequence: TGTGCTAGTGGGCCCGCTAGCGGTTACTCCTACAATGAGCAGTTCTTC.

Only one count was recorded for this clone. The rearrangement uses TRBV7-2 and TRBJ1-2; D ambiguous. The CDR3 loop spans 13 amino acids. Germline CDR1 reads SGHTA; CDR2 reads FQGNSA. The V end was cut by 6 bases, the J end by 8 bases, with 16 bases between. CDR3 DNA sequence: TGTGCCAGCAGTGTCGGAGGGTCGGCCGGCTACACCTTC. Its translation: CASSVGGSAGYTF.

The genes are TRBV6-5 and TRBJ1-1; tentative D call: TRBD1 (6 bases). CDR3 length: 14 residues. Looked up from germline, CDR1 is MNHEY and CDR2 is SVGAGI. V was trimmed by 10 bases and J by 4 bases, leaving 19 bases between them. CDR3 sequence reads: CATQRTDWSTEAFF. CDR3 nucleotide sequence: TGTGCCACCCAACGGACAGATTGGAGCACTGAAGCTTTCTTT.

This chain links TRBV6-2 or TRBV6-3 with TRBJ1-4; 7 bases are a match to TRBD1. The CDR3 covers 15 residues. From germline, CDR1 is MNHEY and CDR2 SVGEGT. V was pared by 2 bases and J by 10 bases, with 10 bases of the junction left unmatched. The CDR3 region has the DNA TGTGCCAGCAGTTACCGGGACAGCAAACAAGGAAAACTGTTTTTT. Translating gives CASSYRDSKQGKLFF.

The CDR3 here is CASSQNSGDQFF. The CDR3 DNA is TGTGCCAGCAGCCAAAATAGCGGGGACCAGTTCTTC. The V and J genes are TRBV11-3 and TRBJ2-1; TRBD2 matches at 8 bases. The CDR3 contains 12 residues. In germline, CDR1 is SGHNT, CDR2 YENEEA. The V segment lost 5 bases and the J segment 13 bases; nucleotides outside the gene matches: 7.

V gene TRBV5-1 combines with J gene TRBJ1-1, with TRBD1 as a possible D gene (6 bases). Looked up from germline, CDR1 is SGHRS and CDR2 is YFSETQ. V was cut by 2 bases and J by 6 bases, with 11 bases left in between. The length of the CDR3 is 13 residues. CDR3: CASSLSRGSEAFF. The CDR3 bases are TGCGCCAGCAGCTTAAGCAGGGGTTCTGAAGCTTTCTTT.

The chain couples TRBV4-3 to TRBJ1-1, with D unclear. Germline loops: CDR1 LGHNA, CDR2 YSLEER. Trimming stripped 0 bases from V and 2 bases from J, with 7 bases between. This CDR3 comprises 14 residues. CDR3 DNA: TGCGCCAGCAGCCAAGATACAAGAAACACTGAAGCTTTCTTT. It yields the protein CASSQDTRNTEAFF.

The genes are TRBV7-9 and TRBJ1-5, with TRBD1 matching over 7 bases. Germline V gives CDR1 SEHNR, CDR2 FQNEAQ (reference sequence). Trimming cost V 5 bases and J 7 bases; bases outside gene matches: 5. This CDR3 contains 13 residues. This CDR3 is CASSRTGDQPQHF. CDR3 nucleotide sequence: TGTGCCAGCAGCCGTACAGGGGACCAGCCCCAGCATTTT.

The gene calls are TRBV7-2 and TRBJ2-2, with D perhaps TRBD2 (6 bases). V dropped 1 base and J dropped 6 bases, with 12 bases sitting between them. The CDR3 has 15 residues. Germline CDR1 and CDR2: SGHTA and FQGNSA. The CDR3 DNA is TGTGCCAGCAGCTTAGTGGGGGGATCGGCCGGGGAGCTGTTTTTT. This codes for CASSLVGGSAGELFF. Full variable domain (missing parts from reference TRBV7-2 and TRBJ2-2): GAGVSQSPSNKVTEKGKDVELRCDPISGHTALYWYRQSLGQGLEFLIYFQGNSAPDKSGLPSDRFSAERTGGSVSTLTIQRTQQEDSAVYLCASSLVGGSAGELFFGEGSRLTVL.

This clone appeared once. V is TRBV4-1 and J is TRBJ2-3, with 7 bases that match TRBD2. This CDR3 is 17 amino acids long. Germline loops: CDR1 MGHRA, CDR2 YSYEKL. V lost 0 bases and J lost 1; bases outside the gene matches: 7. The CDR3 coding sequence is TGCGCCAGCAGCCAAGAGGTGGGCGGGAGCCGCACAGATACGCAGTATTTT. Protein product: CASSQEVGGSRTDTQYF.